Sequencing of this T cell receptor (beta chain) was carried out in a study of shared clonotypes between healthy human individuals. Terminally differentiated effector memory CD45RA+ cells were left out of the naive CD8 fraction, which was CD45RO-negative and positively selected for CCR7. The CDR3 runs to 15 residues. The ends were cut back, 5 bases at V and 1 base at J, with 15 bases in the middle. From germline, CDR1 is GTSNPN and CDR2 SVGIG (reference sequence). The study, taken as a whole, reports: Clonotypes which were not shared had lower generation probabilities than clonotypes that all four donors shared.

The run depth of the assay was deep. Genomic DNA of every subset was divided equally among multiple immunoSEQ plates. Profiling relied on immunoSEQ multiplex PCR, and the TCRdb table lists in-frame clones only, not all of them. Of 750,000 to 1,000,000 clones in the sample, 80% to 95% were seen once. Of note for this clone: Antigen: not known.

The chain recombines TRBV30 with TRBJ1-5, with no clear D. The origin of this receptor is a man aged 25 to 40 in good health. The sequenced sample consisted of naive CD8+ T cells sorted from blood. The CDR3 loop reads CAWGGSPGSNQPQHF. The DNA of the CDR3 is TGTGCCTGGGGAGGGTCCCCGGGGAGCAATCAGCCCCAGCATTTT.